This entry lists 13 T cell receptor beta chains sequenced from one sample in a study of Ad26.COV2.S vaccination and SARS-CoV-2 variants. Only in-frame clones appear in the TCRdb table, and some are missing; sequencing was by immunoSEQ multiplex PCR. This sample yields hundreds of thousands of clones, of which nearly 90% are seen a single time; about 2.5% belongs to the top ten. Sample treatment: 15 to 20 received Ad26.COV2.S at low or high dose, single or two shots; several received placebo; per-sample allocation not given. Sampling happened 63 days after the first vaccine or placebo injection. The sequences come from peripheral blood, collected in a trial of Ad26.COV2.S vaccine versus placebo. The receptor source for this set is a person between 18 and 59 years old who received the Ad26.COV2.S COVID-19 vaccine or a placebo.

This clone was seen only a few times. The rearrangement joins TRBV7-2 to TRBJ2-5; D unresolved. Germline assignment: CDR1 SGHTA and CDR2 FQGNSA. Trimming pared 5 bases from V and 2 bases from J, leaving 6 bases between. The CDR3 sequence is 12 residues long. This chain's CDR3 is CASSRRQETQYF. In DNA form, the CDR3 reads TGTGCCAGCAGCCGAAGGCAAGAGACCCAGTACTTC.

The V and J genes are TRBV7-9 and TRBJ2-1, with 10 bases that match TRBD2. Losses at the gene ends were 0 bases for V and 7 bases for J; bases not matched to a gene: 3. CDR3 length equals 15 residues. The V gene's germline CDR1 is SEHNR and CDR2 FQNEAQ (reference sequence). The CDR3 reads CASSLALAGVNEQFF. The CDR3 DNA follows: TGTGCCAGCAGCTTAGCCCTAGCGGGAGTGAATGAGCAGTTCTTC.

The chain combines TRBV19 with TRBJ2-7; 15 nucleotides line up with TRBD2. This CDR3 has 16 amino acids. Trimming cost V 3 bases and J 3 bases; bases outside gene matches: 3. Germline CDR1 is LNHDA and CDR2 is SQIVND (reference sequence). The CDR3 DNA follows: TGTGCCAGTAGTATTGGACTAGCGGGAGGGGACTACGAGCAGTACGTC. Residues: CASSIGLAGGDYEQYV.

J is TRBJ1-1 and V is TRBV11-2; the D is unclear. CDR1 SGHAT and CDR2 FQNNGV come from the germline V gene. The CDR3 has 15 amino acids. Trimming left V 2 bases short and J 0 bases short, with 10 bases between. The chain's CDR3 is CASSLNAAMNTEAFF. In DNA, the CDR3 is TGTGCCAGCAGCTTAAACGCAGCCATGAACACTGAAGCTTTCTTT.

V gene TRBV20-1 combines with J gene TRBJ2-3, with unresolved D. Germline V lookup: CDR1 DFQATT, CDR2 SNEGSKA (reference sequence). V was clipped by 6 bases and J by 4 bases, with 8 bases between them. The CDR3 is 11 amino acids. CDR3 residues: CSAWFPDTQYF. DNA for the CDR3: TGCAGTGCATGGTTCCCAGATACGCAGTATTTT.

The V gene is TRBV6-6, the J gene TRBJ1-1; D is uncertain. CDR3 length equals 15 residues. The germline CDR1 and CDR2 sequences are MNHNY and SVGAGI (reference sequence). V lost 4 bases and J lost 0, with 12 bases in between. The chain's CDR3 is CASSLGTTLNTEAFF. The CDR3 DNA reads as TGTGCCAGCAGTTTGGGCACCACCTTGAACACTGAAGCTTTCTTT.

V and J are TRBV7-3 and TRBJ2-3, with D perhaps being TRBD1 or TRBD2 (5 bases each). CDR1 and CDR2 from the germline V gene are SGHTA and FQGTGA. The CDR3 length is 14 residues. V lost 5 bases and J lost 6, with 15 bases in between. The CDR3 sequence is CASSLRGPRDTQYF. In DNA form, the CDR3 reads TGTGCCAGCAGCCTACGGGGCCCCAGGGATACGCAGTATTTT.

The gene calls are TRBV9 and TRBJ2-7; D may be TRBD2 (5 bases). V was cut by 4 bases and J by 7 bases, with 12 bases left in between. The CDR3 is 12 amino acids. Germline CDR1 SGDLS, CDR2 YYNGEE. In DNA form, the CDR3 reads TGTGCCAGCAGCCAATACGAGGGTGAGCAGTACTTC. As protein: CASSQYEGEQYF. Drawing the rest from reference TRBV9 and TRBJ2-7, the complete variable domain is DSGVTQTPKHLITATGQRVTLRCSPRSGDLSVYWYQQSLDQGLQFLIQYYNGEERAKGNILERFSAQQFPDLHSELNLSSLELGDSALYFCASSQYEGEQYFGPGTRLTVT.

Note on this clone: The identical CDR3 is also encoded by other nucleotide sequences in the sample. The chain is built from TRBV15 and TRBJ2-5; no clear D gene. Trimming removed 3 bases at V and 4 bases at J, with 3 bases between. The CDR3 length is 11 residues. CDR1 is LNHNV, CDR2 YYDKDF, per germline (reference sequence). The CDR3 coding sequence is TGTGCCACCAGCAGGCGAGAGACCCAGTACTTC. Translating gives CATSRRETQYF.

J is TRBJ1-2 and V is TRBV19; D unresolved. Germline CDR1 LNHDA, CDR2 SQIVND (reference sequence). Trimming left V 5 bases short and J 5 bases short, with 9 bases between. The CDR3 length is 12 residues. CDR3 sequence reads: CASSRSEYGYTF. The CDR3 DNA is TGTGCCAGTAGTCGCTCAGAGTATGGCTACACCTTC.

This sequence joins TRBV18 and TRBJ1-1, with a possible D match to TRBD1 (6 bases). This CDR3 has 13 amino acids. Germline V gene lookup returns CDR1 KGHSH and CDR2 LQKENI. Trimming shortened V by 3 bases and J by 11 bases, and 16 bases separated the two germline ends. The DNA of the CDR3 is TGTGCCAGCTCACCCTCGGGGGCATCGGTGGCTTTCTTT. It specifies CASSPSGASVAFF.

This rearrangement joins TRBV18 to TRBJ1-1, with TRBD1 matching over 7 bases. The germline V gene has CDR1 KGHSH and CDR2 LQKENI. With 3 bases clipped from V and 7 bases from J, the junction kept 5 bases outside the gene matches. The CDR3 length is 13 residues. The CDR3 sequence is CASSPIQGDEAFF. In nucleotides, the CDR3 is TGTGCCAGCTCACCGATTCAGGGGGATGAAGCTTTCTTT.

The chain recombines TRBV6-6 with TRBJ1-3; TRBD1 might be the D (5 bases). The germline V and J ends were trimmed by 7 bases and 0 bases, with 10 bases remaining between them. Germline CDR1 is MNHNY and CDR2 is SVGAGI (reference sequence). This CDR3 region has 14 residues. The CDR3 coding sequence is TGTGCCAGCACCCTGGGGGGCTCTGGAAACACCATATATTTT. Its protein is CASTLGGSGNTIYF.